The T cell receptor beta chain described here comes from a study of T cell repertoires in cytomegalovirus infection. At the level of the study: Both a matching HLA type and CMV infection were indicated by public TCR beta signatures.

The study, taken as a whole, reports: In two of eight donors, the top clonotype was HLA-C-restricted CMV-specific. Cumulative frequency (of public TCR beta family members) identified carriers of CMV plus the relevant HLA.

This CDR3 has 15 amino acids. The V gene's germline CDR1 is SGHAT and CDR2 FQNNGV. The junction had 8 bases not matched to a gene; V was cut back by 4 bases and J by 4 bases. MiXCR was run by TCRdb on the reads, yielding one entry per CDR3 protein. The sample has about 400,000 distinct CDR3 sequences; about a third are singletons. Points on this clonotype: Its specificity is not known.

Sequenced here: cultured PBMCs, sampled from culture after CMV antigen stimulation. This clonotype originated in a human donor in good health (CMV status not recorded). Some clones in this sample may be carry-over from other donors' samples. The chain combines TRBV11-2 with TRBJ2-5, with 8 bases lining up with TRBD2. The CDR3 nucleotides read TGTGCCAGCAGCTGGGGAGAGCGGGAGACAGAGACCCAGTACTTC. This codes for CASSWGERETETQYF.